The next 5 T cell receptor beta chains were all read from a single sample in a study of shared clonotypes between healthy human individuals (dated by TCRdb to the early 2020s). Libraries were built with the immunoSEQ multiplex PCR assay. TCRdb's version of the immuneACCESS table is confined to in-frame rearrangements and falls short of the full clone set. An unresolved V gene accounts for under half of the shortfall where checked; the remainder is of unknown origin. This sample holds about 710,000 clones; 55% to 80% were observed only once. In total, the top ten clones hold more than 1.5% of the sample. What was sequenced was memory CD4+ T cells sorted from blood. The cell subset or site tag for this specimen amounts to: CD45RA-negative fraction. The receptors come from a woman in her twenties or thirties in good health.

V is TRBV4-2 and J is TRBJ2-7; D is perhaps TRBD1 (8 bases). Germline V gene lookup returns CDR1 LGHNA and CDR2 YNFKEQ. This CDR3 is built from 15 residues. Trimming pared 3 bases from V and 5 bases from J, leaving 17 bases between. This CDR3 is CASSHPGQGGDEQYF. CDR3 DNA sequence: TGTGCCAGCAGCCATCCCGGACAGGGAGGGGACGAGCAGTACTTC.

The chain has TRBV19 and TRBJ1-2, with 7 bases aligning to TRBD1. In germline, CDR1 is LNHDA, CDR2 SQIVND (reference sequence). The V segment lost 3 bases and the J segment 3 bases; nucleotides outside the gene matches: 7. The length of the CDR3 is 15 residues. In nucleotides, the CDR3 is TGTGCCAGTAGTATCCTGCTCGGGACAGACTATGGCTACACCTTC. Its protein product is CASSILLGTDYGYTF.

The CDR3 region is CASVGTGRFSEAFF. The CDR3 region has the DNA TGTGCCAGCGTCGGGACAGGGAGATTCTCTGAAGCTTTCTTT. V and J are TRBV27 and TRBJ1-1; 9 bases are a match to TRBD1. The V and J ends lost 8 bases and 6 bases, in that order; junction bases with no gene match: 10. The CDR3 contains 14 residues. Germline CDR1 reads MNHEY; CDR2 reads SMNVEV (reference sequence).

The sample holds a few counts of this clone. The chain employs TRBV30 and TRBJ1-2; D might be TRBD1 (5 bases). Trimming took 5 bases from V and 1 from J, leaving 20 bases between them. CDR1 and CDR2 (germline): GTSNPN, SVGIG (reference sequence). The CDR3 has 16 residues. This CDR3 reads CAWPPGRKTFNYGYTF. The CDR3 DNA follows: TGTGCCTGGCCTCCGGGACGGAAAACTTTTAACTATGGCTACACCTTC.

The CDR3 protein is CASSSIRQGETEAFF. The CDR3 coding sequence is TGTGCCAGCAGCTCAATCCGACAGGGGGAAACTGAAGCTTTCTTT. This rearrangement joins TRBV7-2 to TRBJ1-1; the match to TRBD1 covers 9 bases. The V gene's germline CDR1 is SGHTA and CDR2 FQGNSA. The CDR3 length is 15 residues. V shed 4 bases, J shed 5 bases, and the junction held 8 bases outside the gene matches.